This TCR beta chain was retrieved from a study of blood T cell repertoires in COVID-19. Study overall: T cells, B-cell-depleted T cells, or PBMCs provided the cDNA or gDNA that served as material.

Using immunoSEQ multiplex PCR, the repertoire was profiled, and TCRdb retains in-frame clones only, with some absent. The sample records approximately 96,000 clones, around 90% being singletons. This CDR3 spans 17 amino acids. Germline lookup yields CDR1 KGHDR and CDR2 SFDVKD. With 0 bases removed from V and 4 bases from J, the gap between germline ends came to 17 bases. The chain carries TRBV24-1 and TRBJ2-5; no clear D. Sequencing used peripheral blood. The sequence was obtained from a human donor with COVID-19, enrolled during active disease. The donor label of this sample is uncertain. In nucleotides, the CDR3 is TGTGCCACCAGTGATTTGTATAGGATTGGTGGAGTAGAGACCCAGTACTTC. It codes for CATSDLYRIGGVETQYF.